This passage covers 19 T cell receptor beta chains from one sample sequenced in a study of PD-1 blockade in classical Hodgkin lymphoma. Clones were read by immunoSEQ multiplex PCR, and TCRdb kept only the in-frame ones, dropping some. Among tens of thousands of clones listed, 89% were seen once. Relapse after autologous stem cell transplantation occurred in every patient, and brentuximab vedotin exposure varied. The starting material was peripheral blood mononuclear cells (PBMCs), obtained before the second cycle of nivolumab. The receptor source for this set is a human donor with classical Hodgkin lymphoma.

V and J are TRBV7-9 and TRBJ2-7; 8 bases align to TRBD2. V gave up 0 bases and J gave up 7 bases; unmatched junction bases: 8. This CDR3 region has 15 residues. Germline V CDR1 and CDR2: SEHNR, FQNEAQ (reference sequence). CDR3 in DNA: TGTGCCAGCAGCTTAGCCACGGGAGGGCCCAAGGAGCAGTACTTC. This sequence encodes CASSLATGGPKEQYF.

The rearrangement joins TRBV14 to TRBJ2-5; D is undetermined. The CDR3 runs 16 residues. Trimming cost V 0 bases and J 5 bases, with 16 bases left between them. Germline assignment: CDR1 SGHDN and CDR2 FVKESK. The CDR3 sequence is CASSQEPTFLGETQYF. In DNA, the CDR3 is TGTGCCAGCAGCCAAGAACCGACGTTTTTGGGGGAGACCCAGTACTTC.

The chain uses TRBV4-1 and TRBJ2-7, with D uncertain. Germline loops: CDR1 MGHRA, CDR2 YSYEKL. V was trimmed by 0 bases and J by 1 base, leaving 16 bases between them. The CDR3 is made up of 17 amino acids. Here the CDR3 DNA reads TGCGCCAGCAGCCAAGAAGTTGGACCCCTGGGGTCCTACGAGCAGTACTTC. This codes for CASSQEVGPLGSYEQYF.

This chain uses TRBV28 with TRBJ2-7; 7 bases are shared with TRBD2. The V segment lost 6 bases and the J segment 2 bases; nucleotides outside the gene matches: 4. This CDR3 has 13 amino acids. Germline loops: CDR1 MDHEN, CDR2 SYDVKM. CDR3 DNA: TGTGCCAGCAGCTTGAGCGGGGCCTACGAGCAGTACTTC. Its protein product is CASSLSGAYEQYF.

In this sample, this clone turned up a few times. The V and J genes are TRBV15 and TRBJ2-7; no definite D call. Trimming shortened V by 6 bases and J by 0 bases, and 6 bases separated the two germline ends. The CDR3 totals 12 residues. The germline CDR1 and CDR2 sequences are LNHNV and YYDKDF (reference sequence). This chain's CDR3 is CATRGNSYEQYF. The DNA for the CDR3 is TGTGCCACCAGAGGGAACTCCTACGAGCAGTACTTC.

The gene calls are TRBV5-1 and TRBJ1-2; 8 bases are shared with TRBD1. CDR1 SGHRS and CDR2 YFSETQ come from the germline V gene. J was trimmed by 7 bases and V by 2 bases; bases with no gene match: 10. The CDR3 length is 15 residues. This CDR3 reads CASSFGTQGALGYTF. In nucleotides, the CDR3 is TGCGCCAGCAGCTTCGGCACCCAGGGGGCGCTTGGCTACACCTTC. The whole variable domain, filled in from reference TRBV5-1 and TRBJ1-2, reads KAGVTQTPRYLIKTRGQQVTLSCSPISGHRSVSWYQQTPGQGLQFLFEYFSETQRNKGNFPGRFSGRQFSNSRSEMNVSTLELGDSALYLCASSFGTQGALGYTFGSGTRLTVV.

This chain uses TRBV6-1 with TRBJ2-7; D might be TRBD1 (6 bases). The CDR3 is 14 residues long. Germline lookup yields CDR1 MNHNS and CDR2 SASEGT. V lost 7 bases and J lost 7, with 20 bases in between. For the CDR3, the DNA is TGTGCCAGCACCGAAGGTCCGGTCCAGGGGGAGCAGTACTTC. As protein: CASTEGPVQGEQYF.

The CDR3 DNA sequence: TGTGCCAGCAGTCCCCGGACAGGGATACTCACAGATACGCAGTATTTT. Translating gives CASSPRTGILTDTQYF. V is TRBV28 and J is TRBJ2-3, with 8 bases that match TRBD1. Germline trimming cut 5 bases from V and 2 bases from J; bases unmatched to any gene: 9. Germline CDR1 is MDHEN and CDR2 is SYDVKM. This CDR3 is 16 amino acids long. The variable domain in full, with the rest retrieved from reference TRBV28 and TRBJ2-3, is DVKVTQSSRYLVKRTGEKVFLECVQDMDHENMFWYRQDPGLGLRLIYFSYDVKMKEKGDIPEGYSVSREKKERFSLILESASTNQTSMYLCASSPRTGILTDTQYFGPGTRLTVL.

The chain carries TRBV28 and TRBJ2-5; 7 bases are shared with TRBD2. The germline gives CDR1 MDHEN, CDR2 SYDVKM. This CDR3 has 15 amino acids. V gave up 4 bases and J gave up 0 bases; unmatched junction bases: 5. The CDR3 region has the DNA TGTGCCAGCAGTTGGGGACTACGAGACCAAGAGACCCAGTACTTC. Amino acid sequence: CASSWGLRDQETQYF.

V gene TRBV4-1 combines with J gene TRBJ2-7, with 10 bases matching TRBD2. After removal of 6 bases from V and 6 bases from J, the junction contained 8 bases not matched to a gene. This CDR3 has 14 residues. Germline V gene sequence: CDR1 MGHRA, CDR2 YSYEKL. The CDR3 nucleotides are TGCGCCAGCAGTCCAAGCGGGAGGGCCGGCGAGCAGTACTTC. Translating gives CASSPSGRAGEQYF.

This chain connects TRBV7-5 to TRBJ2-4; the table names TRBD2, a call not compared with the DNA. TRBV7-5 is designated a pseudogene. There are 17 residues in the CDR3. CDR3 coding DNA: TGTGTCAGAACCCCGCGGAGGGCTTCTCTAGCCAAAAACATTCAGTACTTC. Translation: CVRTPRRASLAKNIQYF.

V usage is TRBV5-1 and J usage is TRBJ2-7, with 10 nucleotides matching TRBD1. V trimming: 4 bases; J trimming: 4 bases; junction bases outside the gene matches: 5. Germline CDR1 reads SGHRS; CDR2 reads YFSETQ. This CDR3 spans 14 amino acids. This CDR3 is CASSRRTGGYEQYF. The CDR3 DNA follows: TGCGCCAGCAGCCGGCGGACAGGGGGTTACGAGCAGTACTTC.

The CDR3 here is CASGLSGSYNEQFF. In nucleotides, the CDR3 is TGTGCTAGTGGTTTGAGCGGGTCTTACAATGAGCAGTTCTTC. This rearrangement joins TRBV12-5 to TRBJ2-1; TRBD2 is a possible D gene (6 bases). This CDR3 is 14 amino acids long. The ends were cut back, 2 bases at V and 4 bases at J, with 9 bases in the middle. Germline V lookup: CDR1 LGHNT, CDR2 FRNRAP.

The gene calls are TRBV19 and TRBJ2-7; 12 nucleotides agree with TRBD2. With V trimmed by 5 bases and J by 7 bases, 6 bases remained unmatched. Germline CDR1 is LNHDA and CDR2 is SQIVND (reference sequence). This CDR3 contains 14 residues. CDR3: CASSSLAGGSEQYF. CDR3 DNA: TGTGCCAGTAGTTCACTAGCGGGAGGATCTGAGCAGTACTTC. Full variable domain (outside the CDR3, taken from reference TRBV19 and TRBJ2-7): DGGITQSPKYLFRKEGQNVTLSCEQNLNHDAMYWYRQDPGQGLRLIYYSQIVNDFQKGDIAEGYSVSREKKESFPLTVTSAQKNPTAFYLCASSSLAGGSEQYFGPGTRLTVT.

This chain joins TRBV11-3 and TRBJ2-7; D uncertain. CDR3 length equals 17 residues. CDR1 SGHNT and CDR2 YENEEA come from the germline V gene. V lost 5 bases and J lost 3, with 23 bases in between. The CDR3 region is CASSLYGRSSAYYEQYF. The CDR3 coding sequence is TGTGCCAGCAGCCTTTATGGACGGTCATCGGCCTACTACGAGCAGTACTTC.

The V call is TRBV28, the J call TRBJ2-1, with 11 bases fitting TRBD2. Germline-derived CDR1 and CDR2 are MDHEN and SYDVKM. The CDR3 spans 12 residues. With 6 bases clipped from V and 12 bases from J, the junction kept 4 bases outside the gene matches. This CDR3 is CASRVAGGRQFF. The CDR3 DNA sequence: TGTGCCAGCAGAGTAGCGGGGGGGAGGCAGTTCTTC.

The chain is built from TRBV5-1 and TRBJ1-4; TRBD1 aligns across 7 bases. The CDR3 runs to 15 residues. V lost 4 bases to trimming and J lost 0 bases; unmatched junction nucleotides: 3. Germline V gives CDR1 SGHRS, CDR2 YFSETQ. Written as DNA, the CDR3 is TGCGCCAGCAGCCAAGGGACAGCAACTAATGAAAAACTGTTTTTT. Protein product: CASSQGTATNEKLFF.

The chain employs TRBV27 and TRBJ1-4; TRBD1 might be the D (5 bases). Deletions cut 8 bases from V and 7 bases from J, with 14 bases between. Germline CDR1 is MNHEY and CDR2 is SMNVEV (reference sequence). The CDR3 totals 13 residues. The CDR3: CASGSGWGEKLFF. The CDR3 DNA reads TGTGCCAGCGGGTCAGGGTGGGGTGAAAAACTGTTTTTT.

Only a few counts were recorded for this clone. The chain couples TRBV11-2 to TRBJ2-4; D is unresolved. Trimming pared 6 bases from V and 6 bases from J, leaving 15 bases between. This CDR3 spans 14 amino acids. Germline assignment: CDR1 SGHAT and CDR2 FQNNGV. This CDR3 reads CASSYTGSGNIQYF. The DNA for the CDR3 is TGTGCCAGCAGTTATACCGGGTCCGGAAACATTCAGTACTTC.